This T cell receptor (beta chain) is drawn from a study of lymphopenia after photon versus proton radiotherapy. Using immunoSEQ multiplex PCR, the repertoire was profiled, and TCRdb retains in-frame clones only, with some absent. Of some 45,000 clones listed, around 81% are singletons. The germline CDR1 and CDR2 sequences are SEHNR and FQNEAQ (reference sequence). Trimming left V 2 bases short and J 0 bases short, with 7 bases between. The CDR3 contains 14 residues. This receptor was taken from a woman in her 70s with pancreatic cancer. The chain couples TRBV7-9 to TRBJ1-2; D remains unclear. Sequenced here: peripheral blood, sampled from a patient treated with proton-based radiotherapy. The DNA for the CDR3 is TGTGCCAGCAGCTTAAGCTTAGCTAACTATGGCTACACCTTC. It translates to CASSLSLANYGYTF.